Included here is one T cell receptor (beta chain) sequence, with context. Its target is unknown. The sample comes from a study of CD8 T cells in acute hepatitis C reinfection. Overall study: CD8+ T cells recognizing the HCV NS3-1073 epitope were profiled acutely and after viral clearance.

Regarding the study as a whole: Preferential TRBV04 and TRBV06 usage appeared in all groups and was not explained by the naive pool. Only TCRbeta was bulk sequenced, so alphabeta pairing is unknown.

Time point in this sample: naive CD8 control sorted from an acute-time-point sample. V lost 0 bases, J lost 9 bases, and 15 bases lay in between. The CDR3 contains 14 residues. Assay: immunoSEQ multiplex PCR; the TCRdb copy retains only in-frame clones and omits some. Altogether tens of thousands of clones are present, 70% to 90% being singletons, with the ten largest covering approximately 9.9%. This TCR was recovered from a woman under 30 who spontaneously cleared hepatitis C infection. The sample taken for sequencing was naive CD8+ T cells from PBMCs. The V gene is TRBV23-1, the J gene TRBJ2-7; unclear D gene. TRBV23-1 has ORF status, its function being uncertain. This chain's CDR3 is CASSQSPRPRSQYF. CDR3 DNA: TGCGCCAGCAGTCAATCGCCACGGCCGAGGTCGCAGTACTTC.